Listed here are 7 T cell receptor beta chains from one sample, sequenced in a study of blood T cell repertoires in COVID-19. Repertoires were generated with immunoSEQ multiplex PCR, while TCRdb's copy carries only in-frame clones and drops some. The table has approximately 220,000 clones, 83% seen once. The specimen was peripheral blood. The receptors were sampled from a woman between 35 and 50 years old with active or convalescent COVID-19.

The V call is TRBV4-3, the J call TRBJ1-5; D perhaps matches TRBD1 (5 bases). The CDR3 covers 15 residues. Germline V gives CDR1 LGHNA, CDR2 YSLEER. Trimming pared 0 bases from V and 7 bases from J, leaving 13 bases between. Written as DNA, the CDR3 is TGCGCCAGCAGCCAAGATAAGGGGCTGCGGCAGCCCCAGCATTTT. Translation: CASSQDKGLRQPQHF.

The chain recombines TRBV6-1 with TRBJ2-1; TRBD1 matches at 7 bases. The V gene's germline CDR1 is MNHNS and CDR2 SASEGT. This CDR3 comprises 14 residues. Trimming at V came to 2 bases and at J to 6 bases, leaving 4 bases not matched to a gene. The CDR3, as DNA: TGTGCCAGCAGTGAAACGACAGGGTTCAATGAGCAGTTCTTC. Its translation: CASSETTGFNEQFF.

About this clone itself: The sample contains more than one DNA sequence encoding this CDR3. The gene calls are TRBV3-1 (or the pseudogene TRBV3-2) and TRBJ2-7; 13 positions agree with TRBD2. Germline V gives CDR1 LGHDT, CDR2 YNNKEL (reference sequence). CDR3 length equals 15 residues. V lost 4 bases and J lost 2; bases outside the gene matches: 2. Written as DNA, the CDR3 is TGTGCCAGCAGCCGGACTAGCGGGGGAACCTACGAGCAGTACTTC. Its protein is CASSRTSGGTYEQYF.

The chain employs TRBV7-9 and TRBJ2-3, with D hard to call. V was shortened by 6 bases and J by 0 bases, with 16 bases between the two germline ends. CDR1 is SEHNR and CDR2 is FQNEAQ in the germline V gene (reference sequence). The CDR3 extends over 16 amino acids. The CDR3 loop is CASSRNVVTSTDTQYF. The CDR3 DNA sequence: TGTGCCAGCAGTCGAAATGTGGTCACTAGCACAGATACGCAGTATTTT.

The chain employs TRBV18 and TRBJ1-2; TRBD1 matches at 7 bases. Germline-derived CDR1 and CDR2 are KGHSH and LQKENI. V was clipped by 2 bases and J by 3 bases; unmatched bases: 6. CDR3 length: 15 residues. The CDR3 bases are TGTGCCAGCTCACCAAAGGGGGCGGTAGACTATGGCTACACCTTC. Amino acid sequence: CASSPKGAVDYGYTF.

The chain joins TRBV5-6 to TRBJ1-2; no clear D. V was trimmed by 3 bases and J by 2 bases, leaving 11 bases between them. Germline lookup yields CDR1 SGHDT and CDR2 YYEEEE. The CDR3 extends over 14 amino acids. The CDR3 here is CASSWVAENYGYTF. CDR3 DNA: TGTGCCAGCAGCTGGGTCGCGGAGAACTATGGCTACACCTTC.

The rearrangement links TRBV7-9 to TRBJ2-1, with D possibly matching TRBD2 (6 bases). The CDR3 runs to 13 residues. CDR1 and CDR2 (germline): SEHNR, FQNEAQ (reference sequence). Trimming removed 4 bases from V and 7 bases from J, with 11 bases in between. The CDR3 reads CASSWGDRNEQFF. The CDR3, as DNA: TGTGCCAGCAGCTGGGGGGACCGGAATGAGCAGTTCTTC.